This T cell receptor (beta chain) was sequenced for a study of blood T cell repertoires in COVID-19 (dated by TCRdb to between 2020 and 2021). In terms of the full investigation: The collaborator samples originated in the United States, Italy and Spain and spanned the acute and convalescent phases of COVID-19. The prospective study material was composed of cDNA or gDNA derived from T cells, B-cell-depleted T cells, or PBMCs. Subjects who had been exposed to COVID-19, were actively infected with it, or had recovered from it provided the deeply sampled blood TCRbeta repertoires that made up the dataset. The repertoires were released in a freely available public database meant as a resource for research on the immune response to SARS-CoV-2. The samples were drawn from the first 160 participants of the ongoing ImmuneRACE study and from about 1,200 subjects provided by 6 global collaborators. A de-identified subject ID, COVID-19 status, age in years and sex were almost always included in the sample metadata. Where available, HLA class I and class II types were obtained from metadata supplied by the sample provider rather than from assay-based typing. What the work shows at the level of the full study, not this receptor alone: How much clinical and demographic metadata was included differed by source and by participant, and the metadata was provided uncurated.

The immunoSEQ Assay, a bias-controlled multiplex PCR, was used to amplify TCRbeta CDR3 regions from genomic DNA. Concerning the study's data processing: Nucleated cell counts per sample were estimated from amplification of reference gene primers within the assay. Sequence reads were collapsed and filtered to measure the absolute abundance of every unique TCRbeta CDR3 rearrangement. For each sample, productive Simpson clonality was calculated as the square root of Simpson's diversity index across productive rearrangements. Sourced from immuneACCESS, this table was stored by TCRdb with only in-frame sequences that have V and J called. A share of the clones is absent; for the studies checked, an unresolved V gene accounts for under half, and the remainder has no known explanation. V and J calls and clone size follow that table, whereas D and trimming were derived from the DNA. The sample table records 300,000 to 450,000 clones; 80% to 90% of these occur just once. The biggest ten clones account for more than 0.8% of the sample.

Participants in the prospective study were aged roughly 18 to 100 years, lived in some 24 United States geographic areas, and enrolled through a virtual design. Cohort assignment in the prospective study relied on participant-reported clinical history from a screening survey and a study questionnaire. Recovered participants in ImmuneRACE Cohort 3 were defined by two consecutive negative NP/OP PCR tests, clearance by a healthcare professional, or resolution of symptoms. In the prospective study, mobile phlebotomists collected whole blood, serum and a nasopharyngeal or oropharyngeal swab from each participant. Additional blood draws and questionnaires over an approximately 2-month period could optionally be provided by prospective study participants. Before DNA extraction, prospective study blood samples were shipped either frozen or at room temperature. This clone occurred a few times. Its antigen is still unknown. The record has no base qualities; no much larger clone is one base away.

The sample was PBMCs or T cells enriched from blood (not recorded which). The receptor comes from a young man who had recovered from COVID-19.

The CDR3 in this case is CASSPRQISGELFF. The DNA sequence follows: TGTGCCAGCAGCCCGAGACAGATCAGCGGGGAGCTGTTTTTT. The chain was built from TRBV7-6 and TRBJ2-2; possibly the D gene is TRBD1, per 5 matching bases. V and J are truncated by 5 bases and 7 bases respectively, leaving an intervening sequence of 14 bases. The cysteine opens and the phenylalanine closes a CDR3 of 14 amino acids. Of the read, only the CDR3 DNA is kept; its 42 bases are in frame from base 1. Per the germline V gene, SGHVS is the CDR1 and FNYEAQ is the CDR2.